The 3 T cell receptor beta chains listed next were all sequenced from one sample in a study of blood T cell repertoires in COVID-19. Profiling relied on immunoSEQ multiplex PCR, and the TCRdb table lists in-frame clones only, not all of them. The table includes roughly 180,000 clones, about four fifths detected once. Sequenced input: peripheral blood. The receptors were gathered from a woman between 40 and 50 years old with COVID-19, enrolled during active disease.

This clone was seen only once. The chain carries TRBV28 and TRBJ2-3, with D possibly matching TRBD2 (6 bases). Germline CDR1 and CDR2: MDHEN and SYDVKM. The length of the CDR3 is 14 residues. Trimming shortened V by 5 bases and J by 1 base, and 10 bases separated the two germline ends. The CDR3 nucleotides read TGTGCCAGCAGTCGGGGACTTCGCACAGATACGCAGTATTTT. This codes for CASSRGLRTDTQYF.

This sequence joins TRBV7-3 and TRBJ2-3, with D tentatively TRBD2 (6 bases). CDR3 size: 13 residues. V lost 5 bases and J lost 4, with 10 bases in between. Germline V gives CDR1 SGHTA, CDR2 FQGTGA. The CDR3 reads CASSASGADTQYF. Here the CDR3 DNA reads TGTGCCAGCAGCGCATCGGGGGCAGATACGCAGTATTTT.

This chain links TRBV7-8 with TRBJ1-2; 7 nucleotides agree with TRBD1. The ends lost 5 bases at V and 4 bases at J; junction bases unmatched: 10. Germline CDR1 SGHVS, CDR2 FQNEAQ. The CDR3 runs 15 residues. DNA of the CDR3: TGTGCCAGCAGCCTAGGTAGACAGGGAGGCTATGGCTACACCTTC. Amino acids: CASSLGRQGGYGYTF.